This TCR beta chain was identified during a study of shared clonotypes between healthy human individuals. Study summary: The composition of the donors was a couple of women and a few men aged 18 to 49.

In the source study's methods: ImmunoSEQ sequences covered only the junction and lacked quality scores; filtering therefore differed. The data were produced by immunoSEQ multiplex PCR, yet TCRdb's version contains in-frame clones alone and is incomplete. V, J and clone size are taken as reported in that table, and D and trimming were inferred from the DNA itself. The data contain about 2.4 million clones, roughly 93% of them singletons. Naive CD4+ cells were CD45RA-selected; the remaining cells were memory. Germline values: CDR1 KGHSH, CDR2 LQKENI. The CDR3 sequence is 16 residues long. The V end lost 4 bases, the J end lost 0 bases, and 14 bases lay between the germline ends. Points from the study as a whole: Clonotypes shared by all four sorted-subset donors had higher generation probabilities than non-shared clonotypes.

About this clone: Its antigen is currently unknown.

The rearrangement links TRBV18 to TRBJ2-3; D gene ambiguous. Sequencing was carried out using naive CD4+ T cells from PBMCs. Sample subset: CD45RA+ positively selected. This clonotype was sampled from a man younger than 35 in good health. Some clones in this sample may be carry-over from other donors' samples. The CDR3 bases are TGTGCCAGCTCACGCCTTACAGACCCTAGCACAGATACGCAGTATTTT. It specifies CASSRLTDPSTDTQYF.